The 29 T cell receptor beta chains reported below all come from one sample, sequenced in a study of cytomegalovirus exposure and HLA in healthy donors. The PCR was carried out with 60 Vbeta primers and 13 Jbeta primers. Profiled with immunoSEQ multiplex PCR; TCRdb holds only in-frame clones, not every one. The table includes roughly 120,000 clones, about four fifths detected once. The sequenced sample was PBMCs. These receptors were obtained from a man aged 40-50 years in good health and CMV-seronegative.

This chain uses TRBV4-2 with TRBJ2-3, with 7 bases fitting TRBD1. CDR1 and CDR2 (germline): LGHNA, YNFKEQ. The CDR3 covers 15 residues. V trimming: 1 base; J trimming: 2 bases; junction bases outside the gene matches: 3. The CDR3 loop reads CASSQGTGDTDTQYF. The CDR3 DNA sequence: TGTGCCAGCAGCCAAGGGACAGGAGACACAGATACGCAGTATTTT.

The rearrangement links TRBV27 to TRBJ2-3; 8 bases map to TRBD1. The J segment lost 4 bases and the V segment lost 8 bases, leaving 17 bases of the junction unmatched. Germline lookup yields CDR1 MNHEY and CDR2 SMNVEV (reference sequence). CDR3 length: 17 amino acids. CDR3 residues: CASRPGQAHPDSDTQYF. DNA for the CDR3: TGTGCCAGCCGCCCGGGACAGGCACACCCAGATTCAGATACGCAGTATTTT.

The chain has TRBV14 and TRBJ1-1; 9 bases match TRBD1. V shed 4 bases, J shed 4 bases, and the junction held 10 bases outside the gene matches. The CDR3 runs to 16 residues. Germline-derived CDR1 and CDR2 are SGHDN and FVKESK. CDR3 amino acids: CASSPLLETGGTEAFF. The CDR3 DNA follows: TGTGCCAGCAGCCCCCTTCTCGAGACAGGGGGCACTGAAGCTTTCTTT.

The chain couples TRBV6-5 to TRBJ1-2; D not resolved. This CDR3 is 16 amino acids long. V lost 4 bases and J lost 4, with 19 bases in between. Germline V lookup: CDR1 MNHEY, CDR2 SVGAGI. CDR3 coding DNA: TGTGCCAGCAGTTCTAACCTCATCCGTACCTTCTATGGCTACACCTTC. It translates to CASSSNLIRTFYGYTF.

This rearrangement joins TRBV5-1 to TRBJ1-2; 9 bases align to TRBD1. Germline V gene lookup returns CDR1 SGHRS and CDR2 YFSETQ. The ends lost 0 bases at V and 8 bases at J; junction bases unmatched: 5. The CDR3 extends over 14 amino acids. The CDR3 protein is CASSLARDRVGYTF. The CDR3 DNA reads TGCGCCAGCAGCTTGGCCCGGGACAGGGTCGGCTACACCTTC. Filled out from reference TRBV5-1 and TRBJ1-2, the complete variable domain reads KAGVTQTPRYLIKTRGQQVTLSCSPISGHRSVSWYQQTPGQGLQFLFEYFSETQRNKGNFPGRFSGRQFSNSRSEMNVSTLELGDSALYLCASSLARDRVGYTFGSGTRLTVV.

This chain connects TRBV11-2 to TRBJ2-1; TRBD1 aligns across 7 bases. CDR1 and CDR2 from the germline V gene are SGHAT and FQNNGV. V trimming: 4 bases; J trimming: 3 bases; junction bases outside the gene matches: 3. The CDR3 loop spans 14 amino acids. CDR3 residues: CASSSGQSYNEQFF. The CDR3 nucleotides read TGTGCCAGCAGCTCGGGACAGAGCTACAATGAGCAGTTCTTC.

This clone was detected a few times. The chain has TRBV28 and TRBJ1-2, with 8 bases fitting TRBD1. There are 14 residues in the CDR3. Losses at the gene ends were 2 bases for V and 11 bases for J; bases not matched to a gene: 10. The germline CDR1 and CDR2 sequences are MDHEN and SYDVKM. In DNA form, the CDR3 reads TGTGCCAGCAGTTTAGGACAGGGTGAAGGAAGGTACACCTTC. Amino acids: CASSLGQGEGRYTF.

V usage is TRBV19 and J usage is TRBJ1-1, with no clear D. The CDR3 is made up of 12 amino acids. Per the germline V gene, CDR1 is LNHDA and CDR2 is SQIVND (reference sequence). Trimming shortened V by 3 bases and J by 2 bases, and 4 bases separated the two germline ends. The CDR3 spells CASSMSNTEAFF. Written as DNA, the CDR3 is TGTGCCAGTAGTATGAGCAACACTGAAGCTTTCTTT.

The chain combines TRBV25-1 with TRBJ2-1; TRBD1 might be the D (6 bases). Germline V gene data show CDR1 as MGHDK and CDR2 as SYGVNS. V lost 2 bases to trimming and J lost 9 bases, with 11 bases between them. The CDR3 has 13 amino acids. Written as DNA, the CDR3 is TGTGCCAGCAGTGAAGTTACAGGGACTGAGCAGTTCTTC. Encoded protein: CASSEVTGTEQFF.

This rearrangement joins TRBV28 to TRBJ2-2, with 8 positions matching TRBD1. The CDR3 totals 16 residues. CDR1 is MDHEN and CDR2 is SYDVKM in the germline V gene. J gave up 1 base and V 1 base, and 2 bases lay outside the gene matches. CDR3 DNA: TGTGCCAGCAGTTTATCAGGGGGCAGGAACACCGGGGAGCTGTTTTTT. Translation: CASSLSGGRNTGELFF.

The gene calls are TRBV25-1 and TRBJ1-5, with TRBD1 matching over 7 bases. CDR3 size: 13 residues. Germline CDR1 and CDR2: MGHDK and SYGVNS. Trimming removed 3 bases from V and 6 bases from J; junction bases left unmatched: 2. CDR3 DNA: TGTGCCAGCAGTGAGTCAGGGGGTCAGCCCCAGCATTTT. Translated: CASSESGGQPQHF.

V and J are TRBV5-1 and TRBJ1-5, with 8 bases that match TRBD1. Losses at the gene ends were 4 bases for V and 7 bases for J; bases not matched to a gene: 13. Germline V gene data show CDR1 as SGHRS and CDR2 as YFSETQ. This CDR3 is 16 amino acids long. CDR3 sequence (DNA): TGCGCCAGCAGCCTGACGCCAGGGGGCGGAGGGCAGCCCCAGCATTTT. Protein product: CASSLTPGGGGQPQHF.

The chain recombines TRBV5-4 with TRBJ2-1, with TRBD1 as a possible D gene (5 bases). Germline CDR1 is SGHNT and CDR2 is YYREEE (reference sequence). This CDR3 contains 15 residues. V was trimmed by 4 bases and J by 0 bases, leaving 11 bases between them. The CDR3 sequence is CASSPRQLSYNEQFF. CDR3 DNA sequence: TGTGCCAGCAGCCCCAGACAGCTCTCCTACAATGAGCAGTTCTTC.

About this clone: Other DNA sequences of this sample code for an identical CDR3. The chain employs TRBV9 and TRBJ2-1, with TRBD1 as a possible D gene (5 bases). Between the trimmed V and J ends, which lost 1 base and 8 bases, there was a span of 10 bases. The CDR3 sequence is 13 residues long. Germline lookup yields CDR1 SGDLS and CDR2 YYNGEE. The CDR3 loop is CASSVRGVDEQFF. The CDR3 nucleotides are TGTGCCAGCAGCGTAAGGGGTGTGGATGAGCAGTTCTTC.

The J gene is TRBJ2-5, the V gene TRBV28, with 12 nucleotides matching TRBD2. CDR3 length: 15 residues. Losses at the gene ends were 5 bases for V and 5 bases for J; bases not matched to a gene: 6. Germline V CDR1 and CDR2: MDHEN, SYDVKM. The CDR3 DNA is TGTGCCAGCAGTGGAAGACTAGCGGGGGAGGAGACCCAGTACTTC. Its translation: CASSGRLAGEETQYF.

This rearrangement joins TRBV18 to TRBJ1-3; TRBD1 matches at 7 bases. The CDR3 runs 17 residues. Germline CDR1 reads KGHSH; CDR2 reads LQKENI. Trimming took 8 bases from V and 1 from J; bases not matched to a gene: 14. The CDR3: CASPSGSGGFSGNTIYF. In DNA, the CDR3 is TGTGCCAGCCCTTCGGGATCAGGGGGTTTTTCTGGAAACACCATATATTTT.

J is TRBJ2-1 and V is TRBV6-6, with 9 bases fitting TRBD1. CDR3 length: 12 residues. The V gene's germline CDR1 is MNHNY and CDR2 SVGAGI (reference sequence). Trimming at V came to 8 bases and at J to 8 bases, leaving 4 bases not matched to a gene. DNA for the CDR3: TGTGCCAGCGCGAGGACAGGGGATGAGCAGTTCTTC. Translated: CASARTGDEQFF.

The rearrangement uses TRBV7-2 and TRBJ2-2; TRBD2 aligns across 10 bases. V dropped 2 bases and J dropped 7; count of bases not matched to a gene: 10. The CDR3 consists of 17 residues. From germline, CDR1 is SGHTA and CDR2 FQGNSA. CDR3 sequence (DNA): TGTGCCAGCAGCTTATCGGGAGCGGGGGGGCCCCACGGGGAGCTGTTTTTT. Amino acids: CASSLSGAGGPHGELFF.

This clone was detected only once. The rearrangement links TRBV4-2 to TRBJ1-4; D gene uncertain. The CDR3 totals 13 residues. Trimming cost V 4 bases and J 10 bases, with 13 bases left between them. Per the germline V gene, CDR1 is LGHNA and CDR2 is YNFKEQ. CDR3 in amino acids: CASSLNGEGKLFF. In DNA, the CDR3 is TGTGCCAGCAGCCTAAACGGAGAGGGAAAACTGTTTTTT.

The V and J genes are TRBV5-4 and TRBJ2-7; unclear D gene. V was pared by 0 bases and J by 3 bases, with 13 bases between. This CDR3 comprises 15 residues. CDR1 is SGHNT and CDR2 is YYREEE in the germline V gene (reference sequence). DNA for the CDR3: TGTGCCAGCAGCTTGGCGGGTGGCGACGGCTACGAGCAGTACTTC. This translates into CASSLAGGDGYEQYF.

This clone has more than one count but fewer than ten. The chain's CDR3 is CASRSGQIHTNYGYTF. The CDR3 bases are TGTGCAAGTCGCTCAGGACAGATACACACTAACTATGGCTACACCTTC. The chain has TRBV12-2 and TRBJ1-2; the table gives TRBD1 as D, unverified against the DNA. TRBV12-2 is recorded as a pseudogene. The CDR3 covers 16 residues.

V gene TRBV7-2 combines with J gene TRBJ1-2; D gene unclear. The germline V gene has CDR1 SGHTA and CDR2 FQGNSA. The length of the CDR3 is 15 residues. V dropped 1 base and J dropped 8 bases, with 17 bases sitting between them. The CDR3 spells CASSLGRQVPGGYTF. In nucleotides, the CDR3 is TGTGCCAGCAGCTTAGGGAGGCAGGTACCCGGAGGCTACACCTTC.

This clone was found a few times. The CDR3 region is CASTESGSIYGYTF. CDR3 DNA: TGTGCCAGCACCGAGAGTGGGAGCATCTATGGCTACACCTTC. This sequence joins TRBV27 and TRBJ1-2, with unresolved D. This CDR3 has 14 residues. The germline V gene has CDR1 MNHEY and CDR2 SMNVEV (reference sequence). With 7 bases removed from V and 4 bases from J, the gap between germline ends came to 16 bases.

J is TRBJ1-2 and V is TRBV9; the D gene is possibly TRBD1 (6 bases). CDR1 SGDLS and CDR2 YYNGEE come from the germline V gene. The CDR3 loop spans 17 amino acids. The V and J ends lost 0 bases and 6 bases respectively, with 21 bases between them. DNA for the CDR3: TGTGCCAGCAGCGTAGACGGGGGGGGAGGGGGAAGTGATGGCTACACCTTC. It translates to CASSVDGGGGGSDGYTF.

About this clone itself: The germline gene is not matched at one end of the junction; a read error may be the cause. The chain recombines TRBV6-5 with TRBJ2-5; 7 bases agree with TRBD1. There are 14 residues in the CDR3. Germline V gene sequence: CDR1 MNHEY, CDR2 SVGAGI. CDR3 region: CASTYQGGAETQYF. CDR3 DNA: TGTGCCAGCACTTACCAAGGGGGCGCGGAGACCCAGTACTTC.

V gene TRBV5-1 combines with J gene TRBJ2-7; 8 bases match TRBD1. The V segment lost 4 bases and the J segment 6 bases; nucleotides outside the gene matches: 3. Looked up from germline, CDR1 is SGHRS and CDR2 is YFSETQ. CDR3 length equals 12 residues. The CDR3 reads CASSLDRGEQYF. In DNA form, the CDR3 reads TGCGCCAGCAGCCTTGACAGGGGCGAGCAGTACTTC. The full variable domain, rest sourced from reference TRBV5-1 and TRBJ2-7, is KAGVTQTPRYLIKTRGQQVTLSCSPISGHRSVSWYQQTPGQGLQFLFEYFSETQRNKGNFPGRFSGRQFSNSRSEMNVSTLELGDSALYLCASSLDRGEQYFGPGTRLTVT.

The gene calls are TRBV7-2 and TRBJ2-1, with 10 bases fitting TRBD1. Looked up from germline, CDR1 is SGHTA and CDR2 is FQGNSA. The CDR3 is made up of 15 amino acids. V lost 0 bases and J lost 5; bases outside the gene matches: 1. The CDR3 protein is CASSLAGQGNNEQFF. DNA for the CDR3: TGTGCCAGCAGCTTAGCGGGACAGGGGAACAATGAGCAGTTCTTC.

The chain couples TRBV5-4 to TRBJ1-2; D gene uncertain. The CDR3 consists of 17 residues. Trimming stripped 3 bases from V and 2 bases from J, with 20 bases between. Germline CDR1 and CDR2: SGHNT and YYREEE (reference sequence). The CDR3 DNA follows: TGTGCCAGCAGCTCTTGGAAGTCAGACTCCTTCAACTATGGCTACACCTTC. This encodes CASSSWKSDSFNYGYTF.

The CDR3 spells CASSKLRGGQSYNSPLHF. CDR3 nucleotide sequence: TGTGCCAGCAGTAAATTACGAGGGGGACAGTCTTATAATTCACCCCTCCACTTT. The chain employs TRBV27 and TRBJ1-6; TRBD1 matches 7 bases. With V trimmed by 5 bases and J by 4 bases, 14 bases remained unmatched. The germline V gene has CDR1 MNHEY and CDR2 SMNVEV (reference sequence). The CDR3 is made up of 18 amino acids.